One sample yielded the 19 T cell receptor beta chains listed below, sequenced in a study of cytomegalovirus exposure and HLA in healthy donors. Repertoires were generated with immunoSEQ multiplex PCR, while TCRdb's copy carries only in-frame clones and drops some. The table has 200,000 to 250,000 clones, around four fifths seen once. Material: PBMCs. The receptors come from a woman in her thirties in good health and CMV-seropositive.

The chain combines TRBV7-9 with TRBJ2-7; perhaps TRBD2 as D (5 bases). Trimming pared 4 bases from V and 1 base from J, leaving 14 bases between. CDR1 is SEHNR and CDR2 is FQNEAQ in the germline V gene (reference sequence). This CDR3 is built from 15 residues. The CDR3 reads CASSSKTRGSYEQYF. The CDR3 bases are TGTGCCAGCAGCTCGAAGACCCGGGGATCCTACGAGCAGTACTTC.

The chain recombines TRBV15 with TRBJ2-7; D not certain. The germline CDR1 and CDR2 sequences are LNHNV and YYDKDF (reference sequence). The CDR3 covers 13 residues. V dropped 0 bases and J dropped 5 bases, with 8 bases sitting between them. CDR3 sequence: CATSRDGRNEQYF. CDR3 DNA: TGTGCCACCAGCAGAGATGGTAGAAACGAGCAGTACTTC.

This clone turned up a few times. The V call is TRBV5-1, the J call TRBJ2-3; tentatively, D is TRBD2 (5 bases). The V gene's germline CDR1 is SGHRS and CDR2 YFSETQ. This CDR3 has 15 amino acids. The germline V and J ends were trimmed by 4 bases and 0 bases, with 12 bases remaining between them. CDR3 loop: CASSMSGTSTDTQYF. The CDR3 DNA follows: TGCGCCAGCAGCATGAGCGGAACTAGCACAGATACGCAGTATTTT.

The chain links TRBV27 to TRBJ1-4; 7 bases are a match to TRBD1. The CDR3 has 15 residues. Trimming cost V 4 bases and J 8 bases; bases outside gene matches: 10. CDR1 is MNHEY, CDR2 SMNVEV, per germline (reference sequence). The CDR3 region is CASSSKRGLREKLFF. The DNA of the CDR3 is TGTGCCAGCAGTTCCAAGAGGGGGCTAAGGGAAAAACTGTTTTTT.

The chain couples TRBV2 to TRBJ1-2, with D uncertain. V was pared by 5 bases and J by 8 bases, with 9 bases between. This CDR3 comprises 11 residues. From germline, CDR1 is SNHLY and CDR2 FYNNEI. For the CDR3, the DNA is TGTGCCAGCAGTCAAGGAGGAGGCTACACCTTC. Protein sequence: CASSQGGGYTF.

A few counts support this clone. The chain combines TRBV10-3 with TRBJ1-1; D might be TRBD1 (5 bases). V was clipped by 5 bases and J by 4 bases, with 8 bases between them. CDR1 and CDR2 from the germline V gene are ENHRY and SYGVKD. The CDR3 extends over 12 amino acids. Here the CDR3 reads CAISTDSTEAFF. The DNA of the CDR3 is TGTGCCATCAGTACTGACAGCACTGAAGCTTTCTTT.

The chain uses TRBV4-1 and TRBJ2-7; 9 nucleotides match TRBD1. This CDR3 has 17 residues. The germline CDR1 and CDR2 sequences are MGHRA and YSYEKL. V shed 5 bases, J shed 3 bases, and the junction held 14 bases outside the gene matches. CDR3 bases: TGCGCCAGCAGCATCCTTTTGGCCGGGACAGGGAACTACGAGCAGTACTTC. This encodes CASSILLAGTGNYEQYF.

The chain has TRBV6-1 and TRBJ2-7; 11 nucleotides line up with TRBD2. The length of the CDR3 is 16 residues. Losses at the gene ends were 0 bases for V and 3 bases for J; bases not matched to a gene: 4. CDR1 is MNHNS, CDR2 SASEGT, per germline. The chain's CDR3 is CASSEATSGSYYEQYF. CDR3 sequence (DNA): TGTGCCAGCAGTGAAGCTACTAGCGGGAGCTACTACGAGCAGTACTTC.

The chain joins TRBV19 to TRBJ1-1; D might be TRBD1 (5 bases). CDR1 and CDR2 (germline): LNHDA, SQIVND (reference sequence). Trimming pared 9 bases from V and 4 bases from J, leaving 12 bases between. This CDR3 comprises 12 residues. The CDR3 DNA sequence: TGTGCCAGCAGGGTCGGGGGCACTGAAGCTTTCTTT. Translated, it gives CASRVGGTEAFF.

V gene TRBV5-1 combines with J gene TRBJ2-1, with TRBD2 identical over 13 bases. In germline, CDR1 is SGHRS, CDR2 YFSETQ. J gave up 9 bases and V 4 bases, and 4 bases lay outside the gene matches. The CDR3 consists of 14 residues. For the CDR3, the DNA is TGCGCCAGCAGCCCCCGACTAGCGGGAGGTGAGCAGTTCTTC. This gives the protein CASSPRLAGGEQFF.

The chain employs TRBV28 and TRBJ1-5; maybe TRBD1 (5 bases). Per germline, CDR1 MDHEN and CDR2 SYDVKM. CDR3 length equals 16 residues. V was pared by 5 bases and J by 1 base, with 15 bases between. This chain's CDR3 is CASSTSDQGSNQPQHF. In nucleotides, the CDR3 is TGTGCCAGCAGTACATCCGACCAGGGAAGCAATCAGCCCCAGCATTTT.

In DNA form, the CDR3 reads TGTGCCAGCAGGCCCGGGGGTCAGCCCCAGCATTTT. As protein: CASRPGGQPQHF. The rearrangement joins TRBV28 to TRBJ1-5; a weak D match, TRBD1 (5 bases). Trimming pared 6 bases from V and 6 bases from J, leaving 9 bases between. The CDR3 has 12 residues. Germline V gene data show CDR1 as MDHEN and CDR2 as SYDVKM.

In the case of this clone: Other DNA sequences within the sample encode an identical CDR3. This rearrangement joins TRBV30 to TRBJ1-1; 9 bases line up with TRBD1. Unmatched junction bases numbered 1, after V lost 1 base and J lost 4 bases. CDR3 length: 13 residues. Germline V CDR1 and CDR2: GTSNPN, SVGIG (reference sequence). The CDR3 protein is CAWSATGGTEAFF. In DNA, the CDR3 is TGTGCCTGGAGTGCGACAGGGGGCACTGAAGCTTTCTTT.

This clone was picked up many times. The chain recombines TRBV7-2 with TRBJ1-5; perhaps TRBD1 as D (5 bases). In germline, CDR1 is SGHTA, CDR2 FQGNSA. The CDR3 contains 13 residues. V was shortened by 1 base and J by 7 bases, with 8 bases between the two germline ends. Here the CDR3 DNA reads TGTGCCAGCAGCTTAGGGGGCGAACAGCCCCAGCATTTT. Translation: CASSLGGEQPQHF.

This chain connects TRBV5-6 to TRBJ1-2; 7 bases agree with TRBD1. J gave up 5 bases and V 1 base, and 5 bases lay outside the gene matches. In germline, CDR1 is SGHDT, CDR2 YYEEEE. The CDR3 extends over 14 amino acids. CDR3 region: CASSLRQGRYGYTF. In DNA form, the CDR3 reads TGTGCCAGCAGCTTGAGACAGGGCCGGTATGGCTACACCTTC.

The CDR3 sequence is CASSLGAYQETQYF. The CDR3 DNA is TGTGCCAGCAGCTTAGGGGCGTACCAAGAGACCCAGTACTTC. The chain employs TRBV7-2 and TRBJ2-5, with D uncertain. The CDR3 is 14 residues long. Germline V lookup: CDR1 SGHTA, CDR2 FQGNSA. V lost 1 base, J lost 0 bases, and 6 bases lay in between.

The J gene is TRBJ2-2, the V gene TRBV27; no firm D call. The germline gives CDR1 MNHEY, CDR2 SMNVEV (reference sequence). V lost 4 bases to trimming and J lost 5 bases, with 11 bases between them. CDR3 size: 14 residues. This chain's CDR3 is CASSWLVGTGELFF. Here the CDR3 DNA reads TGTGCCAGCAGTTGGCTAGTCGGGACCGGGGAGCTGTTTTTT.

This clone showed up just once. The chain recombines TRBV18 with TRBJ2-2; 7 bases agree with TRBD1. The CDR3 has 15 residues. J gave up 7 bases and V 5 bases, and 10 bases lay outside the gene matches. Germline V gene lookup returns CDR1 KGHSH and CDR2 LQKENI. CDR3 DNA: TGTGCCAGCTCATCAAGACAGGGAACCATCGGGGAGCTGTTTTTT. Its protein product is CASSSRQGTIGELFF.

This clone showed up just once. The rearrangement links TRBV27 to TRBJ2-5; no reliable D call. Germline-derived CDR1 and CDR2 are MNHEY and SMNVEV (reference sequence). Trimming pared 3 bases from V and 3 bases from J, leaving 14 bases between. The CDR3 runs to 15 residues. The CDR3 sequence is CASSLSGSLKETQYF. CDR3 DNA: TGTGCCAGCAGTTTGTCCGGGTCCCTAAAAGAGACCCAGTACTTC.